This T cell receptor (beta chain) is drawn from a study of blood T cells in healthy people across ages. With 4 bases removed from V and 3 bases from J, the gap between germline ends came to 7 bases. Germline-derived CDR1 and CDR2 are MNHEY and SMNVEV (reference sequence). The CDR3 spans 13 residues. Then a second PCR, running about 6 to 11 cycles, was carried out with a sample-barcoded 5' primer and a J-beta primer mix. A template-switch adaptor containing 12 random nucleotides labeled each cDNA molecule. From the 5' RACE reads, TCRdb called clonotypes with MiXCR, one entry per CDR3 protein. The sample lists approximately 800,000 distinct CDR3 sequences; around half were seen once. In each sample, at least 7 million PBMCs were isolated. A note on this clonotype: Its antigen is undetermined.

Study-wide points: Across samples, TCR beta diversity tracked strongly with naive T cell percentage. Reliance upon unsorted PBMCs precluded definitive naive versus antigen-experienced comparison.

This TCR derives from an elderly man in good health. Material: blood. The chain is built from TRBV27 and TRBJ1-5; tentative D call: TRBD1 (6 bases). The CDR3 region has the DNA TGTGCCAGCAGTTCAGGGGCCAATCAGCCCCAGCATTTT. Translation: CASSSGANQPQHF.